There are many counts of the clone carrying this TCR beta chain. The antigen remains unidentified. The CDR3 end is not reached by the read, which stops 3 residues before it; the germline J gene fills it in. Method: immunoSEQ multiplex PCR; TCRdb's copy keeps in-frame clones and lacks some. This sample carries about 52,000 clones, none of them present only once. V lost 3 bases, J lost 4 bases, and 8 bases lay in between. The length of the CDR3 is 13 residues. Germline-derived CDR1 and CDR2 are SGHAT and FQNNGV. The record originates from a study of T cell clonality in common variable immunodeficiency. Findings and limits, study-wide: Compared with controls, CVID subjects had fewer shared TCRbeta clones. Authors noted CVID clonality's cause needs subpopulation repertoire sequencing.

The V gene is TRBV11-2, the J gene TRBJ2-3; TRBD2 might be the D (6 bases). This TCR derives from a person aged 18 to 75 in good health. Source material: peripheral blood mononuclear cells. This CDR3 is CASSLGDSDTQYF. The sequenced CDR3 bases are TGTGCCAGCAGCTTGGGGGACTCAGATACG.